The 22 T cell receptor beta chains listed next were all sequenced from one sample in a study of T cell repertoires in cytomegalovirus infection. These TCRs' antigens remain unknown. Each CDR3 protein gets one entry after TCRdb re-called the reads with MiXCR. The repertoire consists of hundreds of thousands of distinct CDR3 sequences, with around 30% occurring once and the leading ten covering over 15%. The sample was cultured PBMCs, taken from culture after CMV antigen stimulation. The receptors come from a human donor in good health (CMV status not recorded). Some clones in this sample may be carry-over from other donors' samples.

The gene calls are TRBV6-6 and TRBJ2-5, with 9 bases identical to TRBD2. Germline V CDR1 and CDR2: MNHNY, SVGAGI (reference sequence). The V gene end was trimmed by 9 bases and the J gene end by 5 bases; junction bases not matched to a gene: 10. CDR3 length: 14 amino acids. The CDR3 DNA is TGTGCCAGTAGAGGGGCGGGGGGGCTGGAGACCCAGTACTTC. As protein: CASRGAGGLETQYF.

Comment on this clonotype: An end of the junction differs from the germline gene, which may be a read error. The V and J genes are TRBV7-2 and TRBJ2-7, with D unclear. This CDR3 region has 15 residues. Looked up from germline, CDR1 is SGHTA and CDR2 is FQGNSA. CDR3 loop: CAGSLAALANYEQYF. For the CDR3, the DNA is TGTGCCGGCAGCTTAGCAGCTCTGGCCAACTACGAGCAGTACTTC.

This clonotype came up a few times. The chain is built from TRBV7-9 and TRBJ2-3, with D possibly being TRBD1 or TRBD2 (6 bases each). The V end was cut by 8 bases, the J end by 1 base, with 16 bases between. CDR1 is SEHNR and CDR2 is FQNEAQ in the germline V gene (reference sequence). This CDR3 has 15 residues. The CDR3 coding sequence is TGTGCCAGCGGCGGAGGGGGGACTCGCACAGATACGCAGTATTTT. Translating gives CASGGGGTRTDTQYF.

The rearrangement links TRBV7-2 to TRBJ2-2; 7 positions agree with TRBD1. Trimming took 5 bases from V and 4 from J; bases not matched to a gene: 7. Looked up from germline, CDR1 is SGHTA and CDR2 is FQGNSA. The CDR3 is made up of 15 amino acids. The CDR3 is CASSKDRMGTGELFF. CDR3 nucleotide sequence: TGTGCCAGCAGCAAGGACAGGATGGGCACCGGGGAGCTGTTTTTT. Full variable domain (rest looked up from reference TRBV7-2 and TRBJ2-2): GAGVSQSPSNKVTEKGKDVELRCDPISGHTALYWYRQSLGQGLEFLIYFQGNSAPDKSGLPSDRFSAERTGGSVSTLTIQRTQQEDSAVYLCASSKDRMGTGELFFGEGSRLTVL.

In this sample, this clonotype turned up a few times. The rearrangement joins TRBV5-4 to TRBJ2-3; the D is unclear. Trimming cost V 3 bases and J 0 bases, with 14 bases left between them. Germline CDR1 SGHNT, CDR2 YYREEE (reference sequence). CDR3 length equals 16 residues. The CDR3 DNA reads TGTGCCAGCAGCTCAATCGTCGGGTCGAGCACAGATACGCAGTATTTT. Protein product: CASSSIVGSSTDTQYF.

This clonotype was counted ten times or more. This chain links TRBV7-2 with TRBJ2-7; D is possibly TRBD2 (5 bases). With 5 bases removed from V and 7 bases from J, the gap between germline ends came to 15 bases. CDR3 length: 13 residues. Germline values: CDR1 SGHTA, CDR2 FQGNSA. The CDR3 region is CASSQNPGGEQYF. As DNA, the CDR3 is TGTGCCAGCAGCCAAAACCCGGGCGGGGAGCAGTACTTC.

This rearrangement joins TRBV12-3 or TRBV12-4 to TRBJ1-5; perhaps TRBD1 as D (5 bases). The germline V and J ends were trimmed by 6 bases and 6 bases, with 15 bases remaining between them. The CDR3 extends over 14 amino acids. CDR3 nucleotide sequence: TGTGCCAGCAGCCCTTTAGGCGGGGCTCAGCCCCAGCATTTT. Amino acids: CASSPLGGAQPQHF.

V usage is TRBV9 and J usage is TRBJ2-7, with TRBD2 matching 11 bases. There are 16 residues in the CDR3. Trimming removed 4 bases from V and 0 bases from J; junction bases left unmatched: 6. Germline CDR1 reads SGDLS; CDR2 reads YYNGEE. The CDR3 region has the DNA TGTGCCAGCAGCAATCGGACTAGCGGGTACTCCTACGAGCAGTACTTC. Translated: CASSNRTSGYSYEQYF.

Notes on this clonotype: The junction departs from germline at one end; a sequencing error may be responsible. The CDR3 DNA follows: TGCAGTGCCGGGAGCGGGGACCAAGAGACCCAATACTTC. This translates into CSAGSGDQETQYF. V and J are TRBV20-1 and TRBJ2-5; TRBD2 matches at 7 bases. This CDR3 region has 13 residues. Germline V lookup: CDR1 DFQATT, CDR2 SNEGSKA (reference sequence).

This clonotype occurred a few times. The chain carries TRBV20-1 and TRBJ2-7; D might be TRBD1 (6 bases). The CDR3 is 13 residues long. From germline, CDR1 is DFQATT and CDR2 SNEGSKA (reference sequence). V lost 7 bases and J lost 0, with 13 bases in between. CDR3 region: CSVPPRGSYEQYF. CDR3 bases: TGCAGTGTTCCGCCCAGGGGCTCCTACGAGCAGTACTTC.

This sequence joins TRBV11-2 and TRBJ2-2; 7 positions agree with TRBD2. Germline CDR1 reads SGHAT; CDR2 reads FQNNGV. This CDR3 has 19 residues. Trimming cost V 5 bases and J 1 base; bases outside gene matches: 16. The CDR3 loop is CASSLTFNWGGVNTGELFF. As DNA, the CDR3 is TGTGCCAGCAGCCTCACGTTCAATTGGGGGGGGGTGAACACCGGGGAGCTGTTTTTT.

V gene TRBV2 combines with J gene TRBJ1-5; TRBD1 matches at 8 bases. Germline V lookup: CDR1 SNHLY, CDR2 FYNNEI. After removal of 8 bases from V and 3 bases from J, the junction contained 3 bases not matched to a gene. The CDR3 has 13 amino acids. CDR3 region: CASQQGVNQPQHF. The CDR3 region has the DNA TGTGCCAGCCAACAGGGGGTCAATCAGCCCCAGCATTTT.

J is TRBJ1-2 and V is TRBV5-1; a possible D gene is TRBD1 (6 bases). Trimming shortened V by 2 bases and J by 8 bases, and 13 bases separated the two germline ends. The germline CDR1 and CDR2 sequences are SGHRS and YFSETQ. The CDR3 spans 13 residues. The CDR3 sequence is CASSFLSGGGYTF. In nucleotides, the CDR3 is TGCGCCAGCAGCTTTCTCTCGGGGGGCGGCTACACCTTC. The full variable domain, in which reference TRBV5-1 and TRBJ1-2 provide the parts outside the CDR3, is KAGVTQTPRYLIKTRGQQVTLSCSPISGHRSVSWYQQTPGQGLQFLFEYFSETQRNKGNFPGRFSGRQFSNSRSEMNVSTLELGDSALYLCASSFLSGGGYTFGSGTRLTVV.

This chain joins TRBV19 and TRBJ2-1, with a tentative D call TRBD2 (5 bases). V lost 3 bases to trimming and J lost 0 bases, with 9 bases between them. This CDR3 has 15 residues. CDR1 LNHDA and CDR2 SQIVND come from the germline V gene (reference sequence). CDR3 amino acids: CASSIILGSYNEQFF. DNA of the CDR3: TGTGCCAGTAGTATCATACTAGGCTCCTACAATGAGCAGTTCTTC.

CDR3 amino acids: CASSLGRQGYGTQYF. The CDR3 nucleotides read TGTGCCAGCAGCTTAGGGAGACAGGGGTACGGGACCCAGTACTTC. The chain carries TRBV7-2 and TRBJ2-5; 8 nucleotides align to TRBD1. The V segment lost 1 base and the J segment 7 bases; nucleotides outside the gene matches: 8. The CDR3 contains 15 residues. CDR1 and CDR2 (germline): SGHTA, FQGNSA.

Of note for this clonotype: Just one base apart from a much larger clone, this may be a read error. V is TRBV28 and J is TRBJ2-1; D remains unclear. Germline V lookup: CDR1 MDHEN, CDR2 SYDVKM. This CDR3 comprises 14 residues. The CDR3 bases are TGTGCCAGCGCCCCCGTGAACCCTTACAATGCGCAGTTCTTC. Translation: CASAPVNPYNAQFF. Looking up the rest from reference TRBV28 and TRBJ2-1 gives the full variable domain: DVKVTQSSRYLVKRTGEKVFLECVQDMDHENMFWYRQDPGLGLRLIYFSYDVKMKEKGDIPEGYSVSREKKERFSLILESASTNQTSMYLCASAPVNPYNAQFFGPGTRLTVL.

The CDR3 sequence is CASSSGRIGAVTGELFF. The CDR3 DNA reads TGTGCCAGCAGCTCAGGCCGTATCGGGGCGGTCACCGGGGAGCTGTTTTTT. The rearrangement uses TRBV5-5 and TRBJ2-2; tentatively, D is TRBD1 or TRBD2 (5 bases each). V was shortened by 3 bases and J by 4 bases, with 19 bases between the two germline ends. The CDR3 consists of 17 residues. CDR1 SGHKS and CDR2 YYEKEE come from the germline V gene (reference sequence).

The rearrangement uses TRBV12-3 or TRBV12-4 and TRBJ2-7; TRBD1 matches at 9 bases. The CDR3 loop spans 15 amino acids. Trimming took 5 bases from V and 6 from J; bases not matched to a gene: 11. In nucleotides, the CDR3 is TGTGCCAGCAGTGGCCTCCGGGACAGGGACTTCGAGCAGTACTTC. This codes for CASSGLRDRDFEQYF.

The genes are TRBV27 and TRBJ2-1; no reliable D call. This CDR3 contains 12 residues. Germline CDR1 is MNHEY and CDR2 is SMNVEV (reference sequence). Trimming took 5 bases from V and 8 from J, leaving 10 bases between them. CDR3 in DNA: TGTGCCAGCAGTCAACTTTCCGATGAGCAGTTCTTC. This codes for CASSQLSDEQFF.

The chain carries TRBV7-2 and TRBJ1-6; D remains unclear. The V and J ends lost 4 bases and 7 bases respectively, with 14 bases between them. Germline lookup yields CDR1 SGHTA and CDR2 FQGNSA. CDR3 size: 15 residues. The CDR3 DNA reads TGTGCCAGCAGCTCGCAGTGGGGAGGGAATTCACCCCTCCACTTT. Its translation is CASSSQWGGNSPLHF.

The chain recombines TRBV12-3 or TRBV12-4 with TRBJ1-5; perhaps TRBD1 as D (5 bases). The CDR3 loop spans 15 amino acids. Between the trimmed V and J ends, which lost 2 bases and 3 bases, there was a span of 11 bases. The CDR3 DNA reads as TGTGCCAGCAGTTTACGGTCGGGGGACAATCAGCCCCAGCATTTT. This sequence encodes CASSLRSGDNQPQHF.

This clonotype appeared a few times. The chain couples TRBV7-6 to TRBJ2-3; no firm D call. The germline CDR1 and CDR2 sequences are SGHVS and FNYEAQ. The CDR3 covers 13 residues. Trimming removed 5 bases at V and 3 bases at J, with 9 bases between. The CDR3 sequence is CASSAPWTDTQYF. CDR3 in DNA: TGTGCCAGCAGCGCCCCGTGGACAGATACGCAGTATTTT.